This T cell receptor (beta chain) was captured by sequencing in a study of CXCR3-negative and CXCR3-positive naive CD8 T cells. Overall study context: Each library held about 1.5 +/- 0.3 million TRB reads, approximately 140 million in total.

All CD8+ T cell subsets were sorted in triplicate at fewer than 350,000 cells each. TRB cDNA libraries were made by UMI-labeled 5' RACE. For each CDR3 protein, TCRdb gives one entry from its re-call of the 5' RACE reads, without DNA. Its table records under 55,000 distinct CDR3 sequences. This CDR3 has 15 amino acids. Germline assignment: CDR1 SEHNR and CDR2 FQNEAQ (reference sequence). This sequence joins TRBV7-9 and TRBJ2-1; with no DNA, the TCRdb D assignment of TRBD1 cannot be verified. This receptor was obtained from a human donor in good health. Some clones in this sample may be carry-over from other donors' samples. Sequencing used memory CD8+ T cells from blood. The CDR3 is CASSGDRSPYNEQFF. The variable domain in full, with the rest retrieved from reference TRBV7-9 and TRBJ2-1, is DTGVSQNPRHKITKRGQNVTFRCDPISEHNRLYWYRQTLGQGPEFLTYFQNEAQLEKSRLLSDRFSAERPKGSFSTLEIQRTEQGDSAMYLCASSGDRSPYNEQFFGPGTRLTVL.